The clone carrying this TCR beta chain was detected only a few times. Its antigen is undetermined. The germline CDR1 and CDR2 sequences are SEHNR and FQNEAQ (reference sequence). The CDR3 sequence is 13 residues long. Trimming cost V 5 bases and J 3 bases, with 11 bases left between them. Time point in this sample: week 35, safety follow-up. In every dose of vaccine, 300 ug of mutant IDH1 20-mer peptide was given alongside topical imiquimod. The data derive from a study of a mutant IDH1 vaccine in newly diagnosed glioma. Across the whole study: Participants attended visit V12, the safety follow-up, at week 35, and then attended visit V13 at week 47.

The repertoire was sequenced with immunoSEQ multiplex PCR; TCRdb's copy has only in-frame clones and lacks some. The table lists roughly 32,000 clones, approximately 80% of them singletons. The chain links TRBV7-9 to TRBJ2-7; no firm D call. The clonotype comes from a woman aged 18-35 years with glioma. This sample comprised PBMCs, obtained from a glioma patient whose treatment included an IDH1 peptide vaccine. CDR3 protein: CASSPALYYEQYF. CDR3 DNA: TGTGCCAGCAGCCCCGCACTTTACTACGAGCAGTACTTC.